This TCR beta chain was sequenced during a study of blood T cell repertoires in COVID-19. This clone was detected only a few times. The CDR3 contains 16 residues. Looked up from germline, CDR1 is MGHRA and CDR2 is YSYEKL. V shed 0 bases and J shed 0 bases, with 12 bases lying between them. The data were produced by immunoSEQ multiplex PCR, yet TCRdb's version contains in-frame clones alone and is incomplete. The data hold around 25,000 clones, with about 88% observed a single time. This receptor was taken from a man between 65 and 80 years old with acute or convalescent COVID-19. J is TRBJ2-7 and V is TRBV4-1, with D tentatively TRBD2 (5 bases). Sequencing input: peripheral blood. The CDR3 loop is CASSQDRGGSSYEQYF. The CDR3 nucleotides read TGCGCCAGCAGCCAAGATCGGGGTGGGAGCTCCTACGAGCAGTACTTC.